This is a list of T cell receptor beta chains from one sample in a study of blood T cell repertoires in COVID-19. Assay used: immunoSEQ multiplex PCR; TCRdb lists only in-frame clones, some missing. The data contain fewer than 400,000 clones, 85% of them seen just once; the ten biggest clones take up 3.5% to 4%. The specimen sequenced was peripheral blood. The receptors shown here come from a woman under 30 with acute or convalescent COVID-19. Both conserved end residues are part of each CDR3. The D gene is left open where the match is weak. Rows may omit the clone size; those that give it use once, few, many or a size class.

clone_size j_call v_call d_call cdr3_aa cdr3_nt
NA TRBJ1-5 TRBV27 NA CASSLGWGYQPQHF TGTGCCAGCAGTTTAGGGTGGGGCTATCAGCCCCAGCATTTT
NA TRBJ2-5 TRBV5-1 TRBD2 CASSLGLAALISQETQYF TGCGCCAGCAGCCTCGGACTAGCGGCCCTAATCTCCCAAGAGACCCAGTACTTC
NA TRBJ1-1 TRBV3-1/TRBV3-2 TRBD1 CASSQTPPGQGWAFF TGTGCCAGCAGCCAAACCCCGCCGGGACAGGGGTGGGCTTTCTTT
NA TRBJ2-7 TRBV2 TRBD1 CASRVGTGNGHEQYF TGTGCCAGCAGGGTAGGGACAGGGAACGGCCACGAGCAGTACTTC
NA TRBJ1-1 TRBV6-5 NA CASKSGEGEAFF TGTGCCAGCAAGAGCGGGGAAGGGGAAGCTTTCTTT
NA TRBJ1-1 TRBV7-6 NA CASSSGIGNMNTEAFF TGTGCCAGCAGCTCAGGCATCGGGAACATGAACACTGAAGCTTTCTTT
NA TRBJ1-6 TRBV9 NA CASSASGHFDSPLHF TGTGCCAGCAGCGCATCGGGACATTTTGATTCACCCCTCCACTTT
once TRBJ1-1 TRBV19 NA CASSLQLQGGSTEAFF TGTGCCAGTAGTCTACAACTACAGGGTGGGAGCACTGAAGCTTTCTTT
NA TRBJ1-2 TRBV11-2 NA CASSQKAVSANYGYTF TGTGCCAGCAGCCAAAAAGCCGTAAGTGCTAACTATGGCTACACCTTC
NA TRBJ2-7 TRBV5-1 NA CASSPIDSYEQYF TGCGCCAGCAGCCCTATAGACAGCTACGAGCAGTACTTC
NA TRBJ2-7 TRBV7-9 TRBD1 CASSPLGQFYEQYF TGTGCCAGCAGCCCCCTGGGACAGTTCTACGAGCAGTACTTC
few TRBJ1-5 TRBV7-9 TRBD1 CASSSTSGDRQHQPQHF TGTGCCAGCAGCTCGACCTCCGGGGACAGACAACATCAGCCCCAGCATTTT
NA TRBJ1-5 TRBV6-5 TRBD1 CASTDRVKTQHF TGTGCCAGCACCGACAGGGTAAAAACCCAGCATTTT
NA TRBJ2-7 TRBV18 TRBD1 CASSPGQNSYEQYF TGTGCCAGCTCACCGGGACAGAACTCCTACGAGCAGTACTTC
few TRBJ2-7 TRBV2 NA CASSGRGFTYEQYF TGTGCCAGCAGTGGTCGAGGGTTCACCTACGAGCAGTACTTC
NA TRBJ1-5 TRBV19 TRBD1 CASSIGQGTQPQHF TGTGCCAGTAGTATAGGACAGGGTACCCAGCCCCAGCATTTT
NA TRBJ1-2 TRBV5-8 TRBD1 CASSFGTGGRGYTF TGTGCCAGCAGCTTCGGGACAGGGGGCCGTGGCTACACCTTC
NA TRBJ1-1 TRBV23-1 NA CASSQSHDSPCSEAFF TGCGCCAGCAGTCAATCCCACGACAGCCCCTGTAGTGAAGCTTTCTTT
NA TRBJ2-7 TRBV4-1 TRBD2 CASSLRLAGARSSYEQYF TGCGCCAGCAGCCTCCGACTAGCGGGGGCCAGGAGCTCCTACGAGCAGTACTTC
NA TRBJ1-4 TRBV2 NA CASSEGQANGEKLFF TGTGCCAGCAGTGAAGGACAGGCCAATGGTGAAAAACTGTTTTTT
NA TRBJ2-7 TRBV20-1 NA CSASRGYEQYF TGCAGTGCTAGTCGCGGCTACGAGCAGTACTTC
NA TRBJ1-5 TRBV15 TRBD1 CATRLEQGSPQHF TGTGCCACCAGGCTCGAACAGGGGTCCCCCCAGCATTTT
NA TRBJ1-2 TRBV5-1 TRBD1 CASSLTLTGQYGYTF TGCGCCAGCAGCTTGACGTTAACGGGACAGTATGGCTACACCTTC
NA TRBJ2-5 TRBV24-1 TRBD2 CANRPRGEGETQYF TGTGCCAACAGGCCTCGAGGGGAGGGGGAGACCCAGTACTTC
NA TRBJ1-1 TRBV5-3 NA CARSPRQIWNTEAFF TGTGCCAGAAGCCCCAGACAGATCTGGAACACTGAAGCTTTCTTT
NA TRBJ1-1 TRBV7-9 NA CASSLVHRTEAFF TGTGCCAGCAGCTTAGTACACAGGACTGAAGCTTTCTTT
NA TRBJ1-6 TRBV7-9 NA CASEPVESRAPLHF TGTGCCAGCGAACCCGTAGAGAGTCGGGCACCCCTCCACTTT
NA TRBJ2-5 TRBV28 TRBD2 CASSLLGEGQETQYF TGTGCCAGCAGTTTATTGGGGGAGGGGCAAGAGACCCAGTACTTC
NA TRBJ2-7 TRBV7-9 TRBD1 CASMTGIVDEQYF TGTGCCAGTATGACAGGGATAGTCGACGAGCAGTACTTC
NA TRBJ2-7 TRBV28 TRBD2 CASSLWGERGTSGRPVGEQYF TGTGCCAGCAGTTTATGGGGAGAAAGAGGGACTAGCGGGAGACCGGTAGGGGAGCAGTACTTC
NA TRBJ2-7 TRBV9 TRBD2 CASSLAVGGNVAYEQYF TGTGCCAGCAGCTTAGCAGTGGGGGGGAACGTTGCCTACGAGCAGTACTTC
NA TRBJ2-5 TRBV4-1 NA CASSQGLADQETQYF TGCGCCAGCAGCCAAGGGCTTGCAGACCAAGAGACCCAGTACTTC
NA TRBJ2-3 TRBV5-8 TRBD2 CASSYKTSGGTDTQYF TGTGCCAGCAGCTATAAGACTAGCGGGGGCACAGATACGCAGTATTTT
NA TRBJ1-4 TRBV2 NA CASILGGTPNEKLFF TGTGCCAGCATCTTGGGGGGTACGCCAAATGAAAAACTGTTTTTT
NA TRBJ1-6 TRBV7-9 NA CASSLIGMNSPLHF TGTGCCAGCAGCTTAATCGGTATGAATTCACCCCTCCACTTT
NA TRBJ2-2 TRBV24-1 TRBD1 CATGRGTGELFF TGTGCCACCGGCAGGGGGACCGGGGAGCTGTTTTTT
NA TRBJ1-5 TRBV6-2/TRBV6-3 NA CASSYASRRGLNQPQHF TGTGCCAGCAGTTACGCCTCGAGGAGGGGACTCAATCAGCCCCAGCATTTT
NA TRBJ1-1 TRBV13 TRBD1 CASSVGQGSSAEAFF TGTGCCAGCAGCGTGGGACAGGGGAGCAGCGCTGAAGCTTTCTTT
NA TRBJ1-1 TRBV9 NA CASSVGTAEAFF TGTGCCAGCAGCGTAGGGACAGCTGAAGCTTTCTTT
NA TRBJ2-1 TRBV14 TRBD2 CASSQLIGGGPGRNEQFF TGTGCCAGCAGCCAACTTATAGGCGGGGGGCCAGGTAGAAATGAGCAGTTCTTC
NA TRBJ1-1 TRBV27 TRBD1 CASSFTGQTEAFF TGTGCCAGCAGTTTTACGGGACAGACTGAAGCTTTCTTT